Sequencing of this TCR beta chain was carried out in a study of blood T cell repertoires in COVID-19. Overall study: Sample material is recorded as cDNA or gDNA derived from T cells, B-cell-depleted T cells, or PBMCs.

Original data processing: Quantification of nucleated cells was approximated via reference gene primer amplification. Method: immunoSEQ multiplex PCR; TCRdb's copy keeps in-frame clones and lacks some. The D gene and trimming were derived from the DNA, and the V and J assignments and clone size from that table. The sample lists 240,000 or so clones, 70% to 90% occurring once. With regard to this clone: In the same sample, other DNA sequences code for this CDR3.

CDR1 is DFQATT, CDR2 SNEGSKA, per germline (reference sequence). After removal of 4 bases from V and 7 bases from J, the junction contained 3 bases not matched to a gene. This CDR3 has 11 amino acids. The source is a woman aged 70 to 79 with active or convalescent COVID-19. The chain carries TRBV20-1 and TRBJ2-5; TRBD1 matches at 7 bases. The material sequenced was peripheral blood. In nucleotides, the CDR3 is TGCAGTGCTACGTCAGGGGGGACCCAGTACTTC. Protein sequence: CSATSGGTQYF.